This T cell receptor (beta chain) comes out of a study of T cells in narcolepsy. Study results and caveats: Healthy controls reportedly lacked the autoreactive clonotypes serially found in patients' blood. In some patient and control memory CD4+ samples, autoreactive clones were absent. Comparing one patient's CSF and blood CD4+ clonotypes highlighted HCRT- and TRIB2-specific autoreactive clonotypes.

Data came from immunoSEQ multiplex PCR; TCRdb stores just in-frame clones and leaves some out. The repertoire consists of around 32,000 clones, with approximately 85% occurring once and the leading ten covering just under 2.5%. V was pared by 4 bases and J by 3 bases, with 4 bases between. The CDR3 loop spans 11 amino acids. The germline CDR1 and CDR2 sequences are PRHDT and FYEKMQ (reference sequence). Worth noting for this clone: No antigen is known for it.

The chain joins TRBV13 to TRBJ2-7; D unresolved. The sequence was obtained from a human donor with narcolepsy. Input material: CD45RA- memory CD4+ T cells from PBMCs. DNA of the CDR3: TGTGCCAGCAGCTCACACTACGAGCAGTACTTC. This gives the protein CASSSHYEQYF. The entire variable domain, with the rest obtained from reference TRBV13 and TRBJ2-7, is as follows: AAGVIQSPRHLIKEKRETATLKCYPIPRHDTVYWYQQGPGQDPQFLISFYEKMQSDKGSIPDRFSAQQFSDYHSELNMSSLELGDSALYFCASSSHYEQYFGPGTRLTVT.